This T cell receptor beta chain was sequenced for a study of cytomegalovirus exposure and HLA in healthy donors. The CDR3 has 14 amino acids. Germline-derived CDR1 and CDR2 are LNHDA and SQIVND (reference sequence). Trimming left V 3 bases short and J 5 bases short, with 11 bases between. Both 60 Vbeta primers and 13 Jbeta primers went into the PCR. Assay: immunoSEQ multiplex PCR; the TCRdb copy retains only in-frame clones and omits some. The sample includes roughly 150,000 clones, almost 80% of them seen just once. The source is a woman in her 30s in good health and CMV-seronegative. The chain combines TRBV19 with TRBJ2-1; possible D gene TRBD1, 6 bases. Sequencing was done on a sample of PBMCs. CDR3: CASSISRGNNEQFF. The CDR3 DNA sequence: TGTGCCAGTAGTATTAGCAGGGGTAACAATGAGCAGTTCTTC.